This TCR beta chain was retrieved from a study of shared clonotypes between healthy human individuals. Study-level information: Contributing individuals were two females and three males aged 18 to 49. Overall study results and limits: It was observed that roughly 5% of naive CD4 clonotypes were shared across four donors.

TCRdb's table, derived via immunoSEQ multiplex PCR, lists solely in-frame clones and lacks some. The table lists approximately 95,000 clones, 67% of them singletons. All donors qualified as healthy HIV-negative adults and had experienced no recent acute infections or vaccinations. Both CD45RO+ cells and CCR7-negative CD45RA+ TemRA cells were combined to make up CD8 memory. The CDR3 length is 13 residues. In regard to this clone: The antigen is unknown.

The chain links TRBV5-2 to TRBJ1-2. TRBV5-2 is annotated as a pseudogene. The sequencing input was memory CD8+ T cells sorted from blood. The subset is: CD45RO+ cells pooled with CCR7-negative TemRA cells. The TCR sequence derives from a young man in good health. CDR3 protein: CASNVRKTYGYTF. The CDR3 DNA sequence: TGTGCCAGCAATGTACGAAAGACCTATGGCTACACCTTC.